This T cell receptor (beta chain) was recovered during a study of CD8 T cells in Susac syndrome (dated by TCRdb to about 2019). For context, the study as a whole: Of the Susac syndrome patients who were sequenced, about 6 had clinically active disease and roughly eight were in clinical remission. At blood withdrawal, Susac syndrome patients were therapy-naive, treated with corticosteroids (with IVIg additionally given to some), or treated with IVIg alone. Whether CD8+ T cell activation and differentiation in Susac syndrome was antigen driven was tested using repertoire sequencing. General study outcomes and caveats: In the CD4+ T cell repertoire of Susac syndrome patients, clonal expansion was not detected. The number of individuals in the TCR sequencing and HLA analysis was recognized as being relatively small.

Taken from cysteine to phenylalanine, the CDR3 has 16 residues. The kept DNA is CDR3 alone, 48 bases in frame from the first base. CDR1 and CDR2, per the germline V gene (reference sequence), are DFQATT and SNEGSKA. For this chain, trimming is 2 bases at the V end and 3 bases at the J end, and the number of junction bases without a gene match is 9. Peripheral blood CD8+ and CD4+ T cells from healthy donors, Susac syndrome patients and multiple sclerosis patients were profiled by high-throughput TCR beta sequencing. Susac syndrome patients met recently defined diagnostic criteria for definite or probable disease. Bulk CD8+ and CD4+ T cells were purified magnetically by negative isolation, whereas CD8+ TEMRA cells were enriched by FACS. Blood was collected in EDTA tubes and processed within 24 hours, with PBMCs isolated through density gradient centrifugation. PBMCs destined for TCR sequencing were cryopreserved in liquid nitrogen and later thawed in a 37 °C water bath. The sorted or isolated CD4+, CD8+ and CD8+ TEMRA cells had a purity of 90% or higher.

RNA was extracted with the RNeasy kit and roughly 0.5 to 1 ug was reverse transcribed using random hexamers. The immunoSEQ multiplex PCR assay, covering 54 Vbeta and 13 Jbeta segments, was used to amplify TCR beta CDR3 regions. PCR amplification bias was corrected using a synthetic template baseline for primer optimization and computational correction. The study's own analysis went as follows. Reads were assigned to V, D and J genes according to IMGT and analyzed in immunoSEQ Analyzer, with only productive sequences retained. To calculate clonality, Shannon entropy was normalized by log2 of the number of productive unique sequences and then subtracted from one. For each patient and control, public and private clones were evaluated within the 100 most prevalent clones. A clone was defined as Susac-specific if it was absent from the healthy and MS cohorts, from roughly 990 published viral clones and from other ImmuneACCESS disease sequences. TCRdb redid the processing of the public reads, applying fastp at Q25 and MiXCR, and retained in-frame beta chains. Each CDR3 protein gets just one entry, which takes the most common genes and DNA from the rows behind it. TCRdb's processing, not the study's, gives the V and J calls here. This sample is represented by roughly 250,000 distinct CDR3 sequences; almost 97% of them were singletons. 0.1% of the sample is in the top ten clones.

In the case of this clonotype: Its specific antigen is unknown. No clone much larger than this one lies a single base away; base qualities are absent.

Rearrangement joined TRBV20-1 to TRBJ1-3, with 8 bases aligning to TRBD1. The sample consisted of CD4+ T cells from PBMCs. The clonotype was recovered from a human donor with Susac syndrome. The CDR3 reads as follows: CSARSSDRVYGNTIYF. In nucleotide form, the sequence is TGCAGTGCTAGATCCTCGGACAGGGTTTATGGAAACACCATATATTTT.